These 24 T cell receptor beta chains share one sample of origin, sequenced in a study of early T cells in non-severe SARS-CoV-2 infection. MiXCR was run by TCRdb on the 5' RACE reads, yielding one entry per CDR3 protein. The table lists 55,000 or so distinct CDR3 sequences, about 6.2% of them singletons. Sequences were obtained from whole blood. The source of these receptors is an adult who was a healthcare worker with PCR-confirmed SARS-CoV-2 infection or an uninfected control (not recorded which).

CDR3 residues: CASAAGTDTQYF. The DNA for the CDR3 is TGTGCCAGCGCGGCGGGCACAGATACGCAGTATTTT. The chain employs TRBV7-2 and TRBJ2-3; no firm D call. This CDR3 comprises 12 residues. V was shortened by 8 bases and J by 1 base, with 7 bases between the two germline ends. CDR1 and CDR2 from the germline V gene are SGHTA and FQGNSA.

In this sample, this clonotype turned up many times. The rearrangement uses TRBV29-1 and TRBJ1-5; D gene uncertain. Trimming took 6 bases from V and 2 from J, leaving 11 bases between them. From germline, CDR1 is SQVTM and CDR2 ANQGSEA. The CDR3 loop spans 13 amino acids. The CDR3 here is CSVALEGNQPQHF. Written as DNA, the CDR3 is TGCAGCGTGGCTCTTGAGGGCAATCAGCCCCAGCATTTT.

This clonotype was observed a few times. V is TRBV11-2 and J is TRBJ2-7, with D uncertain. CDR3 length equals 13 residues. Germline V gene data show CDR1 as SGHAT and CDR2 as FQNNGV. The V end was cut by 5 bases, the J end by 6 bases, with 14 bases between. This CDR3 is CASSPYEFGEQYF. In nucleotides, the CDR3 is TGTGCCAGCAGCCCGTACGAGTTTGGCGAGCAGTACTTC.

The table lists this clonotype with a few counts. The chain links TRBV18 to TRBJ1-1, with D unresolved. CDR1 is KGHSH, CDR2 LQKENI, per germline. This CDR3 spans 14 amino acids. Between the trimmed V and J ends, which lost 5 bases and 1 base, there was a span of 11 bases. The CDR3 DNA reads TGTGCCAGCTCAGCGACGACAAAGAACACTGAAGCTTTCTTT. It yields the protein CASSATTKNTEAFF.

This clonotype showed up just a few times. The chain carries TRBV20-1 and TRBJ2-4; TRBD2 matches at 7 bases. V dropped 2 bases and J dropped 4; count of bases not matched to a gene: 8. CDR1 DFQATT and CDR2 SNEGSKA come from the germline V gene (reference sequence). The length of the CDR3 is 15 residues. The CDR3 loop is CSARPIEGLKNIQYF. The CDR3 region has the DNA TGCAGTGCTAGACCGATAGAGGGACTAAAAAACATTCAGTACTTC.

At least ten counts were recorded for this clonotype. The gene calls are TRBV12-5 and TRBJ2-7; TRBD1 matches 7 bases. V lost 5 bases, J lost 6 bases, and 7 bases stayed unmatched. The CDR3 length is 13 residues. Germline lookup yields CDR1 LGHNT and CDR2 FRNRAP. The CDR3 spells CASGLQQGSEQYF. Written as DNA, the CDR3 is TGTGCTAGTGGTCTACAACAGGGGTCCGAGCAGTACTTC.

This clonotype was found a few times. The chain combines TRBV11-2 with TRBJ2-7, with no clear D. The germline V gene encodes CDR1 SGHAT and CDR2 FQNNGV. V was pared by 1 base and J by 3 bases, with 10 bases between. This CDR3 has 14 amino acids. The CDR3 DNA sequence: TGTGCCAGCAGCTTAGTAGGGCAGAACTACGAGCAGTACTTC. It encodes CASSLVGQNYEQYF.

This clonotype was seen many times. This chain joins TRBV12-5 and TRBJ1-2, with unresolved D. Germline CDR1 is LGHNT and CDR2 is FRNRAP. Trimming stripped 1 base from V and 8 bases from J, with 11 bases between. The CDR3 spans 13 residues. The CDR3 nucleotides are TGTGCTAGTGGTTTGGGCAGCCTTTTAGGCTACACCTTC. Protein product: CASGLGSLLGYTF.

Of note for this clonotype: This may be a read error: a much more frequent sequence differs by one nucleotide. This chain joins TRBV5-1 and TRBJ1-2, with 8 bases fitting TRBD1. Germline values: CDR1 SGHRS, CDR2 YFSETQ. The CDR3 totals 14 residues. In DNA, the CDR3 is TGCACCAGCAGCTTGTCGCAGGGGGCATATGGCTACACCTTC. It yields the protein CTSSLSQGAYGYTF.

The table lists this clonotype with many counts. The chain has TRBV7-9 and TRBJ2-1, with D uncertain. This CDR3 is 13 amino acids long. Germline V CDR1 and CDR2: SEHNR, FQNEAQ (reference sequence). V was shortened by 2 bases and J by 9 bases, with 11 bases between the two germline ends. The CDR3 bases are TGTGCCAGCAGCTTATCTCAGTATGGTGAGCAGTTCTTC. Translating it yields CASSLSQYGEQFF.

CDR3 protein: CSVEGAGELFF. For the CDR3, the DNA is TGCAGCGTGGAGGGGGCCGGGGAGCTGTTTTTT. The chain links TRBV29-1 to TRBJ2-2; either TRBD1 or TRBD2 may fit D (6 bases each). CDR1 SQVTM and CDR2 ANQGSEA come from the germline V gene. The CDR3 is 11 amino acids. The V end was cut by 6 bases, the J end by 6 bases, with 8 bases between.

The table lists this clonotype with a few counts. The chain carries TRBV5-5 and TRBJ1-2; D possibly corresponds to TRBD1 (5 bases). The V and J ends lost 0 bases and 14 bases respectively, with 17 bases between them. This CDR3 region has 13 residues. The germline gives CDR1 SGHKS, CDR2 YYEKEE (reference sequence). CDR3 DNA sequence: TGTGCCAGCAGCTTGGGGCCCAGGGAGTTGTGGACCTTC. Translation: CASSLGPRELWTF.

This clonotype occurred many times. Here the CDR3 DNA reads TGTGCCAGCAGCTTAACGCCAGGGCGCGACGAGCAGTACTTC. Its translation is CASSLTPGRDEQYF. This chain links TRBV7-9 with TRBJ2-7, with TRBD1 as a possible D gene (5 bases). The V and J ends lost 2 bases and 5 bases respectively, with 13 bases between them. CDR3 size: 14 residues. Per the germline V gene, CDR1 is SEHNR and CDR2 is FQNEAQ (reference sequence). Looking up the rest from reference TRBV7-9 and TRBJ2-7 gives the full variable domain: DTGVSQNPRHKITKRGQNVTFRCDPISEHNRLYWYRQTLGQGPEFLTYFQNEAQLEKSRLLSDRFSAERPKGSFSTLEIQRTEQGDSAMYLCASSLTPGRDEQYFGPGTRLTVT.

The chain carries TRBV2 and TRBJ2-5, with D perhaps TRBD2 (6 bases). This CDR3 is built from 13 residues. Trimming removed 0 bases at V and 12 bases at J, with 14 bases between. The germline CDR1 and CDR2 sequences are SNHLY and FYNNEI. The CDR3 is CASSEAADRGKYF. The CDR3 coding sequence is TGTGCCAGCAGTGAAGCGGCCGACCGCGGGAAGTACTTC.

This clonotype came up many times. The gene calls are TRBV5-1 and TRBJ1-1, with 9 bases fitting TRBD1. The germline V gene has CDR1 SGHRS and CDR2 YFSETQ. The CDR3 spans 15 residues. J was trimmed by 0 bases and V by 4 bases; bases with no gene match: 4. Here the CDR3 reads CASSGNRGLNTEAFF. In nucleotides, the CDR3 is TGCGCCAGCAGCGGTAACAGGGGGCTGAACACTGAAGCTTTCTTT.

The CDR3 region has the DNA TGCGCCAGCAGCTTCGTTCAGGGGGCCGACGAGCAGTACTTC. Amino acid sequence: CASSFVQGADEQYF. The chain links TRBV5-1 to TRBJ2-7; 8 bases align to TRBD1. Germline-derived CDR1 and CDR2 are SGHRS and YFSETQ. With 2 bases clipped from V and 5 bases from J, the junction kept 6 bases outside the gene matches. The CDR3 sequence is 14 residues long.

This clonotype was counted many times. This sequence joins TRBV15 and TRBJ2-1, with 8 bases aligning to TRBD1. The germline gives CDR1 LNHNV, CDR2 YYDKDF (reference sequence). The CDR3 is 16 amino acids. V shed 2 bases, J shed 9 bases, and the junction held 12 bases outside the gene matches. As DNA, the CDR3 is TGTGCCACCAGCAGATCACAGACAAGGACAGGGACTGAGCAGTTCTTC. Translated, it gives CATSRSQTRTGTEQFF. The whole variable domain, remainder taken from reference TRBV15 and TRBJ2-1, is DAMVIQNPRYQVTQFGKPVTLSCSQTLNHNVMYWYQQKSSQAPKLLFHYYDKDFNNEADTPDNFQSRRPNTSFCFLDIRSPGLGDTAMYLCATSRSQTRTGTEQFFGPGTRLTVL.

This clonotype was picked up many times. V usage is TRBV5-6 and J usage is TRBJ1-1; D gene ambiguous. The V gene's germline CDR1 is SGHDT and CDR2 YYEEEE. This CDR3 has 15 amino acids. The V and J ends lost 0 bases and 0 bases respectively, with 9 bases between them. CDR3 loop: CASSLAGGMNTEAFF. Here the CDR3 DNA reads TGTGCCAGCAGCTTGGCTGGAGGGATGAACACTGAAGCTTTCTTT.

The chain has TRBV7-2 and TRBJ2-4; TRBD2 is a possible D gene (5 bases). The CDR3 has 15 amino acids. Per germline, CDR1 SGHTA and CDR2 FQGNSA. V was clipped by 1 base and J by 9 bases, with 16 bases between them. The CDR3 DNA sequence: TGTGCCAGCAGCTTAGGGTCCGGGAATCGCCTCATTCAGTACTTC. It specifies CASSLGSGNRLIQYF.

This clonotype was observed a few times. The DNA of the CDR3 is TGTGCCAGCAGCAGGACGGGCGGTCAGACCCAGTACTTC. Its translation: CASSRTGGQTQYF. V and J are TRBV12-3 or TRBV12-4 and TRBJ2-5; D not resolved. Trimming took off 6 bases at V and 6 bases at J, with 14 bases between the two ends. This CDR3 contains 13 residues.

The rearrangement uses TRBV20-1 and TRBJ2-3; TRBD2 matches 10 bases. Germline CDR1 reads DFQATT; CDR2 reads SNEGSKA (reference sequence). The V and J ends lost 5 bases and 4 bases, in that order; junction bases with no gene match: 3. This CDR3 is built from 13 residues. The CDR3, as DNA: TGCAGTGCTTTAGCGGGGGGATCAGATACGCAGTATTTT. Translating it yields CSALAGGSDTQYF.

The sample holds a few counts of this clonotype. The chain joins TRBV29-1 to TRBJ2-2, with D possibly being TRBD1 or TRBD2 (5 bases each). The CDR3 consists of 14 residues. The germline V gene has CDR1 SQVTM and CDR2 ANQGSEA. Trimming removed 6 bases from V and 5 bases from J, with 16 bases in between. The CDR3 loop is CSVLGQGGTGELFF. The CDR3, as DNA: TGCAGCGTACTAGGGCAGGGTGGAACCGGGGAGCTGTTTTTT.

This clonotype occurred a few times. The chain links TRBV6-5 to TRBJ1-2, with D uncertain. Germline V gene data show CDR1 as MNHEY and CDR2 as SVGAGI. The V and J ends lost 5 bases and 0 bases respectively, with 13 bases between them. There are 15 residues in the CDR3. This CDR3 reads CASSSDGKANYGYTF. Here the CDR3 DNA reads TGTGCCAGCAGTAGCGACGGGAAAGCTAACTATGGCTACACCTTC.

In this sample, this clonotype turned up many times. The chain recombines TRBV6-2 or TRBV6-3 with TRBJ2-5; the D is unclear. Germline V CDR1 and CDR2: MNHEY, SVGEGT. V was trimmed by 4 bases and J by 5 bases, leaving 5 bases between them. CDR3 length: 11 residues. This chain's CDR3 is CASSSAETQYF. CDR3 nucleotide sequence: TGTGCCAGCAGTTCTGCTGAGACCCAGTACTTC.